This TCR beta chain was recovered during a study of blood T cell repertoires in COVID-19. The wider study: The United States, Italy and Spain supplied acute and convalescent COVID-19 samples. T cells, B-cell-depleted T cells, or PBMCs supplied cDNA or gDNA.

In the original processing: For nucleated cells, counts were estimated from reference gene primer amplification. TCRdb keeps only in-frame clones here, not all; method: immunoSEQ multiplex PCR. The DNA was the basis for D and trimming; V, J and clone size are from that table. The sample has 260,000 or so clones; 75% to 90% are singletons. With 4 bases clipped from V and 4 bases from J, the junction kept 7 bases outside the gene matches. CDR3 size: 15 residues. CDR1 is LGHNA, CDR2 YSLEER, per germline. This TCR was recovered from a human donor in a cohort sampled during active COVID-19. The genes are TRBV4-3 and TRBJ1-2, with 9 bases fitting TRBD1. Sample: peripheral blood. The DNA of the CDR3 is TGCGCCAGCAGCCTATATTCGACAGGGGGCTATGGCTACACCTTC. Translated, it gives CASSLYSTGGYGYTF.